This T cell receptor (beta chain) is from a study of T-cell reconstitution after alpha-beta-depleted transplantation in children. This clonotype was seen a few times. Its antigen is unknown. Preparation of the TCRbeta library was carried out with unique molecular identifiers. TCRdb independently ran MiXCR on the PCR reads; one entry per CDR3 protein. This table holds about 200,000 distinct CDR3 sequences, over 15% found once. Study observations and caveats: Several hundred expanded graft clones reportedly supplied alpha-beta T cells about two months after transplant.

CDR1 and CDR2 from the germline V gene are ENHRY and SYGVKD. Trimming took 8 bases from V and 1 from J, leaving 11 bases between them. CDR3 length: 14 residues. V usage is TRBV10-3 and J usage is TRBJ2-2; TRBD1 is a possible D gene (6 bases). The sample in question was PBMCs, mostly from graft donor cells, obtained 360 days after TCRalphabeta/CD19-depleted stem cell transplant. The sequence derives from a male patient aged 2-9 years who had a stem cell transplant for acute lymphoblastic leukemia, so the T cells may come from the graft donor. Here the CDR3 DNA reads TGTGCCATCCCAGCACAGGGGAACACCGGGGAGCTGTTTTTT. It is translated as CAIPAQGNTGELFF.